A single sample gave rise to the 27 T cell receptor beta chains below, sequenced in a study of regulatory T cells in long-lasting Graves disease. Arm-PCR of CDR3 regions and iRepertoire HTBI primers were used to build TCR beta libraries. Using its own MiXCR run on the multiplex PCR reads, TCRdb lists one record per CDR3 protein. This table has more than 300,000 distinct CDR3 sequences, roughly a fifth appearing once. The time point is: persistent/refractory GD, antithyroid drugs over 5 years with positive TRAb. PBMC RNA served as the TCR library source. The material sequenced was peripheral blood mononuclear cells (PBMCs), taken when the disease was refractory, from a patient treated with antithyroid drugs. Receptors were obtained from a female donor with Graves disease.

Only a few counts were recorded for this clonotype. This chain uses TRBV6-2 or TRBV6-3 with TRBJ1-1, with D possibly being TRBD1 (6 bases). The V end was cut by 5 bases, the J end by 12 bases, with 13 bases between. The CDR3 runs to 11 residues. The germline gives CDR1 MNHEY, CDR2 SVGEGT. CDR3 loop: CASSRRGESFF. CDR3 in DNA: TGTGCCAGCAGTCGGAGGGGGGAGTCTTTCTTT.

This clonotype showed up just a few times. The CDR3 spells CASSLVGYNEQFF. CDR3 in DNA: TGTGCCAGCAGTTTAGTAGGTTACAATGAGCAGTTCTTC. The gene calls are TRBV12-3 or TRBV12-4 and TRBJ2-1, with D uncertain. The CDR3 sequence is 13 residues long. V was trimmed by 1 base and J by 4 bases, leaving 5 bases between them.

To note about this clonotype: A much larger clone is a single base away; this may be a read error. The V and J genes are TRBV5-1 and TRBJ1-1, with D possibly matching TRBD1 (5 bases). CDR1 SGHRS and CDR2 YFSETQ come from the germline V gene. The CDR3 has 13 residues. V lost 4 bases, J lost 5 bases, and 12 bases lay in between. DNA for the CDR3: TGCGCCAGCAGCCACGGGACCTCTACTGAAGCTTTCTTT. It translates to CASSHGTSTEAFF.

The chain links TRBV6-1 to TRBJ2-7, with 9 bases fitting TRBD2. Germline lookup yields CDR1 MNHNS and CDR2 SASEGT. The length of the CDR3 is 13 residues. Trimming cost V 10 bases and J 2 bases; bases outside gene matches: 6. The CDR3 DNA reads as TGTGCCACCAGAGCGGGGGGCCCCTACGAGCAGTACTTC. This sequence encodes CATRAGGPYEQYF.

The rearrangement uses TRBV6-1 and TRBJ1-2, with 10 bases aligning to TRBD1. The CDR3 has 17 amino acids. Germline V CDR1 and CDR2: MNHNS, SASEGT. V lost 6 bases to trimming and J lost 3 bases; unmatched junction nucleotides: 13. CDR3 DNA: TGTGCCAGCAGACTTGGACAGGGGGAGACCTATGACTATGGCTACACCTTC. Amino acids: CASRLGQGETYDYGYTF.

The V call is TRBV29-1, the J call TRBJ1-1; no firm D call. CDR1 SQVTM and CDR2 ANQGSEA come from the germline V gene. The CDR3 runs 13 residues. The ends were cut back, 4 bases at V and 1 base at J, with 10 bases in the middle. The CDR3 DNA reads TGCAGCGTTGGGGTAGGAGGGAACACTGAAGCTTTCTTT. It encodes CSVGVGGNTEAFF. The full variable domain, completed using reference TRBV29-1 and TRBJ1-1, is SAVISQKPSRDICQRGTSLTIQCQVDSQVTMMFWYRQQPGQSLTLIATANQGSEATYESGFVIDKFPISRPNLTFSTLTVSNMSPEDSSIYLCSVGVGGNTEAFFGQGTRLTVV.

This clonotype appeared a single time. A much larger clone is a single base away; this may be a read error. The V and J genes are TRBV5-1 and TRBJ1-2, with 8 bases lining up with TRBD1. The length of the CDR3 is 14 residues. Germline V gene lookup returns CDR1 SGHRS and CDR2 YFSETQ. Trimming took 3 bases from V and 7 from J; bases not matched to a gene: 8. The CDR3 region is CASSSTQGAVGYTF. CDR3 sequence (DNA): TGCGCCAGCAGCTCCACCCAGGGGGCGGTTGGCTACACCTTC.

This clonotype was detected ten times or more. V and J are TRBV12-3 or TRBV12-4 and TRBJ1-1; D uncertain. This CDR3 contains 12 residues. The V and J ends lost 5 bases and 6 bases respectively, with 10 bases between them. CDR3 protein: CASSLIGPEAFF. For the CDR3, the DNA is TGTGCCAGCAGTCTTATCGGACCTGAAGCTTTCTTT.

The chain has TRBV7-2 and TRBJ1-5; D unresolved. CDR3 length: 14 amino acids. In germline, CDR1 is SGHTA, CDR2 FQGNSA. Between the trimmed V and J ends, which lost 8 bases and 4 bases, there was a span of 15 bases. CDR3 nucleotides: TGTGCCAGCCAGTCTGCTGGCTTGAATCAGCCCCAGCATTTT. Translating it yields CASQSAGLNQPQHF.

This clonotype was detected ten times or more. The chain joins TRBV6-1 to TRBJ1-2; TRBD1 agrees at 8 bases. The germline V gene encodes CDR1 MNHNS and CDR2 SASEGT. Trimming removed 5 bases from V and 1 base from J; junction bases left unmatched: 9. This CDR3 contains 16 residues. CDR3 in DNA: TGTGCCAGCAGTACCCCGGACAGGGCCATTAACTATGGCTACACCTTC. Translating gives CASSTPDRAINYGYTF.

This clonotype was recorded many times. The CDR3 region has the DNA TGTGCCAGCAGTTTATTGCCACAAGAGACCCAGTACTTC. Translated: CASSLLPQETQYF. The rearrangement joins TRBV27 to TRBJ2-5; D remains ambiguous. Germline CDR1 and CDR2: MNHEY and SMNVEV (reference sequence). V was pared by 1 base and J by 2 bases, with 5 bases between. This CDR3 region has 13 residues.

This clonotype has at least ten counts. The chain employs TRBV29-1 and TRBJ2-7; 13 nucleotides agree with TRBD2. CDR1 is SQVTM, CDR2 ANQGSEA, per germline. With 8 bases clipped from V and 6 bases from J, the junction kept 7 bases outside the gene matches. The CDR3 consists of 13 residues. The CDR3 bases are TGCAGCACCCGACTAGCGGGGGGCTCCGAGCAGTACTTC. It yields the protein CSTRLAGGSEQYF.

The chain is built from TRBV7-9 and TRBJ2-2; D gene unclear. This CDR3 is 15 amino acids long. CDR1 SEHNR and CDR2 FQNEAQ come from the germline V gene (reference sequence). V lost 3 bases, J lost 4 bases, and 12 bases lay in between. This CDR3 is CASSFVLGFTGELFF. Written as DNA, the CDR3 is TGTGCCAGCAGCTTTGTCCTGGGGTTCACCGGGGAGCTGTTTTTT. The variable domain in full, with the rest retrieved from reference TRBV7-9 and TRBJ2-2, is DTGVSQNPRHKITKRGQNVTFRCDPISEHNRLYWYRQTLGQGPEFLTYFQNEAQLEKSRLLSDRFSAERPKGSFSTLEIQRTEQGDSAMYLCASSFVLGFTGELFFGEGSRLTVL.

This sequence joins TRBV4-1 and TRBJ1-4; TRBD1 aligns across 7 bases. V gave up 4 bases and J gave up 8 bases; unmatched junction bases: 7. The CDR3 loop spans 14 amino acids. The germline V gene has CDR1 MGHRA and CDR2 YSYEKL. CDR3 residues: CASSLLDREEKLFF. The CDR3 DNA follows: TGCGCCAGCAGCCTATTAGACAGGGAGGAAAAACTGTTTTTT.

In this sample, this clonotype turned up a few times. The rearrangement links TRBV20-1 to TRBJ1-6; D is unclear. The CDR3 spans 14 residues. V lost 3 bases and J 13 bases, leaving 19 bases between the germline ends. CDR1 is DFQATT and CDR2 is SNEGSKA in the germline V gene (reference sequence). CDR3 sequence: CSASKGGVLSPLHF. The CDR3 DNA reads TGCAGTGCTAGTAAGGGAGGAGTATTATCCCCCCTCCACTTT.

In this sample, this clonotype turned up many times. CDR3: CSALDRHSRGYTF. CDR3 sequence (DNA): TGCAGTGCCCTGGACAGGCACAGTCGGGGCTACACCTTC. The chain links TRBV20-1 to TRBJ1-2, with 7 bases identical to TRBD1. Germline V gene data show CDR1 as DFQATT and CDR2 as SNEGSKA (reference sequence). This CDR3 region has 13 residues. Trimming removed 6 bases from V and 8 bases from J; junction bases left unmatched: 12.

The sample holds many counts of this clonotype. J is TRBJ1-6 and V is TRBV27; 7 bases map to TRBD1. This CDR3 is 15 amino acids long. CDR1 and CDR2 from the germline V gene are MNHEY and SMNVEV (reference sequence). V dropped 6 bases and J dropped 6; count of bases not matched to a gene: 8. Here the CDR3 reads CASSKNRDSNSPLHF. The CDR3 DNA reads as TGTGCCAGCAGCAAGAACCGGGACAGTAATTCACCCCTCCACTTT.

This clonotype was observed at least ten times. This chain connects TRBV6-4 to TRBJ2-5; D gene unclear. Trimming removed 5 bases from V and 5 bases from J, with 21 bases in between. The CDR3 totals 16 residues. Germline assignment: CDR1 MRHNA and CDR2 SNTAGT. The CDR3 loop is CASSPYGSLSSETQYF. CDR3 in DNA: TGTGCCAGCAGTCCGTACGGGTCCCTCTCTTCGGAGACCCAGTACTTC.

This clonotype has a single count. Because the CDR3 is missing its conserved closing phenylalanine or tryptophan, this is likely a read error. The chain recombines TRBV5-1 with TRBJ1-6; 9 nucleotides match TRBD1. CDR1 and CDR2 from the germline V gene are SGHRS and YFSETQ. V dropped 2 bases and J dropped 5; count of bases not matched to a gene: 5. This CDR3 has 16 amino acids. The CDR3 is CASSFNRQGDNSPLHL. The CDR3, as DNA: TGCGCCAGCAGCTTCAACCGACAGGGGGATAATTCACCCCTCCACCTT.

The gene calls are TRBV7-9 and TRBJ2-4, with D uncertain. Trimming removed 6 bases at V and 0 bases at J, with 9 bases between. The CDR3 has 14 amino acids. The V gene's germline CDR1 is SEHNR and CDR2 FQNEAQ (reference sequence). This CDR3 reads CASSYPGAKNIQYF. In DNA form, the CDR3 reads TGTGCCAGCAGTTATCCGGGAGCCAAAAACATTCAGTACTTC.

This clonotype was detected ten times or more. The chain links TRBV27 to TRBJ2-2; D possibly uses TRBD1 or TRBD2 (5 bases each). CDR3 length: 17 amino acids. The germline V and J ends were trimmed by 5 bases and 1 base, with 17 bases remaining between them. Germline CDR1 MNHEY, CDR2 SMNVEV (reference sequence). Here the CDR3 DNA reads TGTGCCAGCAGTAAACTAGGGCAGGGTCTGAACACCGGGGAGCTGTTTTTT. Translation: CASSKLGQGLNTGELFF.

This clonotype was picked up many times. V and J are TRBV6-1 and TRBJ2-2; a possible D gene is TRBD1 (6 bases). This CDR3 has 14 amino acids. V lost 6 bases and J 6 bases, leaving 14 bases between the germline ends. In germline, CDR1 is MNHNS, CDR2 SASEGT. The CDR3 nucleotides are TGTGCCAGCAGATCAACAGGGTGGTCCGGGGAGCTGTTTTTT. It codes for CASRSTGWSGELFF.

V gene TRBV11-1 combines with J gene TRBJ1-1; D ambiguous. V dropped 4 bases and J dropped 3 bases, with 15 bases sitting between them. CDR1 and CDR2 (germline): SGHAT, FQDESV (reference sequence). This CDR3 has 15 amino acids. In DNA form, the CDR3 reads TGTGCCAGCAGCTCAGGCCCTGGGCGGGACACTGAAGCTTTCTTT. Protein: CASSSGPGRDTEAFF.

The chain couples TRBV6-2 or TRBV6-3 to TRBJ2-2; D is ambiguous. V was pared by 2 bases and J by 5 bases, with 12 bases between. In germline, CDR1 is MNHEY, CDR2 SVGEGT. The CDR3 runs to 15 residues. This CDR3 is CASSYGTSYTGELFF. The CDR3 DNA reads TGTGCCAGCAGTTACGGCACGAGCTATACCGGGGAGCTGTTTTTT.

This clonotype has more than one count but fewer than ten. This sequence joins TRBV4-3 and TRBJ1-6; D is perhaps TRBD1 (5 bases). The V end was cut by 1 base, the J end by 8 bases, with 12 bases between. The CDR3 runs to 15 residues. Germline V CDR1 and CDR2: LGHNA, YSLEER. CDR3 nucleotides: TGCGCCAGCAGCCAAGGTCGGGGACCCCATTCACCCCTCCACTTT. Translating gives CASSQGRGPHSPLHF.

This clonotype came up many times. The rearrangement uses TRBV12-3 or TRBV12-4 and TRBJ2-2; 9 bases fit TRBD1. The CDR3 loop spans 14 amino acids. Trimming took 8 bases from V and 5 from J; bases not matched to a gene: 6. The chain's CDR3 is CASSDRGGTGELFF. The DNA of the CDR3 is TGTGCCAGCTCGGACAGGGGCGGAACCGGGGAGCTGTTTTTT.

This clonotype appeared many times. The chain uses TRBV28 and TRBJ2-7; 9 positions agree with TRBD1. Germline lookup yields CDR1 MDHEN and CDR2 SYDVKM. CDR3 size: 17 residues. V lost 6 bases, J lost 3 bases, and 15 bases stayed unmatched. Here the CDR3 reads CASSHYSGTGQNYEQYF. CDR3 DNA: TGTGCCAGCAGCCACTACTCAGGGACAGGGCAGAACTACGAGCAGTACTTC.